This T cell receptor (beta chain) was observed in a study of T cell repertoires in cytomegalovirus infection (dated by TCRdb to between 2018 and 2021). With respect to the entire study: Alongside well-studied HLA-B-restricted epitopes, the peptide stimulations were aimed at recently identified HLA-C-restricted CMV epitopes, whose presentation resists viral immunomodulation. Because public TCR beta signatures pointed to carriage of CMV infection together with the matching HLA type, the HLA type of each donor mattered for the analysis. General study outcomes and caveats: The ex vivo response was dominated by HLA-C-restricted CMV-specific TCR beta clonotypes, and the single most frequent clonotype in two of eight donors was supplied by these HLA-C-restricted clonotypes. In both this cohort and an independent roughly 400-donor cohort, the cumulative frequency of public TCR beta family members distinguished carriers of CMV infection plus the relevant HLA type.

V loses 5 bases, J loses 0 bases, and the germline ends lie 14 bases apart. The CDR3 starts with the cysteine, ends with the phenylalanine, and has 16 residues. The read is trimmed to its CDR3 DNA, 48 bases read in frame from base 1. Instrument on record: Illumina HiSeq 1500. The public reads were run again by TCRdb, first through fastp at Q25 and then through MiXCR, and only productive beta chains were kept. One record per CDR3 amino acid sequence lists the most common genes and DNA. The sample table lists 680,000 or so distinct CDR3 sequences, around 32% of them with a count of one. The ten most abundant clones make up 15% to 20% of the sample. Per the publication, the treatment or condition label means: in vitro stimulation with specific CMV peptide epitopes to enrich CMV-specific T cells. This clonotype occurred a few times. This clone's antigen is unknown. Per-base qualities were not stored, and no clone one base away is much larger.

The source is a human donor in good health (CMV status not recorded). Some clones in this sample may be carry-over from other donors' samples. Material: cultured PBMCs, obtained from culture after CMV antigen stimulation. The rearrangement joined TRBV12-3 or TRBV12-4 to TRBJ1-5; the D segment could be TRBD1, given 5 matching bases. The DNA sequence is given as TGTGCCAGCAGTAAGGGGAAAGTCTATAGCAATCAGCCCCAGCATTTT. This yields the protein CASSKGKVYSNQPQHF.